This T cell receptor beta chain is from a study of blood T cell repertoires in COVID-19. This clone was observed a single time. Profiling relied on immunoSEQ multiplex PCR, and the TCRdb table lists in-frame clones only, not all of them. In the table there are roughly 280,000 clones, roughly 84% of which are singletons. The V gene's germline CDR1 is LNHDA and CDR2 SQIVND (reference sequence). The J segment lost 5 bases and the V segment lost 10 bases, leaving 16 bases of the junction unmatched. The CDR3 covers 16 residues. The TCR sequence derives from a man in his 60s with acute or convalescent COVID-19. Sequences were obtained from peripheral blood. This sequence joins TRBV19 and TRBJ2-5, with TRBD2 matching 10 bases. The CDR3, as DNA: TGTGCCACCTCCATAGGGGCTAGCGGGGGTAAGGAGACCCAGTACTTC. Translation: CATSIGASGGKETQYF. The variable domain in full, completed from reference TRBV19 and TRBJ2-5, reads DGGITQSPKYLFRKEGQNVTLSCEQNLNHDAMYWYRQDPGQGLRLIYYSQIVNDFQKGDIAEGYSVSREKKESFPLTVTSAQKNPTAFYLCATSIGASGGKETQYFGPGTRLLVL.